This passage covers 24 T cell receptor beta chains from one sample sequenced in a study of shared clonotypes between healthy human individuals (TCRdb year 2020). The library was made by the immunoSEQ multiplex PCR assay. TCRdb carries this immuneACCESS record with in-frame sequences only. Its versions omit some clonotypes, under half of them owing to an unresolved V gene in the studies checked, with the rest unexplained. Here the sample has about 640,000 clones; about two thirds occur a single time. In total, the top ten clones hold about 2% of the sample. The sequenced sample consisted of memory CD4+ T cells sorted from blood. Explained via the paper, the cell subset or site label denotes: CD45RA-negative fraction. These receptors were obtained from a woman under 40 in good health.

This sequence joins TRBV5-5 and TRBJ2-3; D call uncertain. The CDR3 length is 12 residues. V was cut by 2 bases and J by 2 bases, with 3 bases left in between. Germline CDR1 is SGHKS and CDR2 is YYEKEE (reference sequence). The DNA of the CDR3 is TGTGCCAGCAGCTTTAACACAGATACGCAGTATTTT. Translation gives CASSFNTDTQYF.

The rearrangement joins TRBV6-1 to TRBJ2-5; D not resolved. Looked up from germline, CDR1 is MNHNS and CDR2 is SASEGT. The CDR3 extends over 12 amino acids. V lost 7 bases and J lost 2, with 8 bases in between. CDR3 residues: CASTHSQETQYF. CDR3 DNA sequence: TGTGCCAGCACCCACAGTCAAGAGACCCAGTACTTC.

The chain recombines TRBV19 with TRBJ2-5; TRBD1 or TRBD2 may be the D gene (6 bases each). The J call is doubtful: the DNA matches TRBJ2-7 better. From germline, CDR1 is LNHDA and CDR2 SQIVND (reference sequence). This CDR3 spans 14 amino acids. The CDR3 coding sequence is TGTGCCAGTAGAGCCCACGAGGGGGGCCACGAGCAGTACTTC. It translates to CASRAHEGGHEQYF.

This chain's CDR3 is CASSLRTDSNQPQHF. The CDR3 nucleotides are TGTGCCAGCTCATTACGGACAGATAGCAATCAGCCCCAGCATTTT. The rearrangement joins TRBV18 to TRBJ1-5; possible D gene TRBD1, 6 bases. Trimming shortened V by 5 bases and J by 0 bases, and 11 bases separated the two germline ends. The CDR3 contains 15 residues. The V gene's germline CDR1 is KGHSH and CDR2 LQKENI.

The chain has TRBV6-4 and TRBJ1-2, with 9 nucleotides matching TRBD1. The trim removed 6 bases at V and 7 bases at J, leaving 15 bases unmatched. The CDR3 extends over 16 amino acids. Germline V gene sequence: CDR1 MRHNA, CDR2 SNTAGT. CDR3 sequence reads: CASSPTPGTGTSGYTF. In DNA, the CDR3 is TGTGCCAGCAGCCCAACCCCCGGGACAGGGACGAGTGGCTACACCTTC.

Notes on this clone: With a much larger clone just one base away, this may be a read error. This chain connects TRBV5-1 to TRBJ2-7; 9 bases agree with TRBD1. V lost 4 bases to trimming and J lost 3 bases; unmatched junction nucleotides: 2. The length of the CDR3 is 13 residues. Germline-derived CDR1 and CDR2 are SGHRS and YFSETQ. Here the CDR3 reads CASSPDRGYEQYF. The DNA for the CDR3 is TGCGCCAGCAGCCCGGACAGGGGCTACGAGCAGTACTTC.

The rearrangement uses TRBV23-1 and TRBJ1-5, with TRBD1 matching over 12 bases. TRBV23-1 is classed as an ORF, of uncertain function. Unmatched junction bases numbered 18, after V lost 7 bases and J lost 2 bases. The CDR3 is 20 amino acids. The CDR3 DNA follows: TGCGCCAGCATAGCTCGATCCGGGACAGGGGGCCCGAACGGCAATCAGCCCCAGCATTTT. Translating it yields CASIARSGTGGPNGNQPQHF.

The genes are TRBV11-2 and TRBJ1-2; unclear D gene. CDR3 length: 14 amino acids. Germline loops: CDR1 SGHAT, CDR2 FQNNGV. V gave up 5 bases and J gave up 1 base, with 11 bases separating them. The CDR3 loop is CASSRGGLNYGYTF. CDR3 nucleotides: TGTGCCAGCAGCCGCGGCGGACTTAACTATGGCTACACCTTC.

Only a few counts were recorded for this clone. The CDR3 sequence: CASSQARLVDEQFF. The CDR3 bases are TGTGCCAGCAGCCAAGCCCGTCTGGTAGATGAGCAGTTCTTC. The rearrangement links TRBV4-2 to TRBJ2-1; no clear D. There are 14 residues in the CDR3. Germline V gene data show CDR1 as LGHNA and CDR2 as YNFKEQ. The V and J ends lost 1 base and 8 bases respectively, with 12 bases between them.

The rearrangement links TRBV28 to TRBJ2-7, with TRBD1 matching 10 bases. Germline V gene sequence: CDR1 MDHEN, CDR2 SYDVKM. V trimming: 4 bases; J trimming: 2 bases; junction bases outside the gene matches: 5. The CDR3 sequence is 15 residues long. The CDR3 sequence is CASSSHGTGAYEQYF. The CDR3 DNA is TGTGCCAGCAGTTCCCACGGGACAGGGGCCTACGAGCAGTACTTC.

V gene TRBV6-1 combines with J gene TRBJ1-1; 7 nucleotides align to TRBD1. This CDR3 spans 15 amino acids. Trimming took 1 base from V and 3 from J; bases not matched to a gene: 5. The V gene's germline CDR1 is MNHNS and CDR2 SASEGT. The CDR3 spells CASSEDRDRYTEAFF. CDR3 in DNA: TGTGCCAGCAGTGAAGATAGGGACAGATACACTGAAGCTTTCTTT.

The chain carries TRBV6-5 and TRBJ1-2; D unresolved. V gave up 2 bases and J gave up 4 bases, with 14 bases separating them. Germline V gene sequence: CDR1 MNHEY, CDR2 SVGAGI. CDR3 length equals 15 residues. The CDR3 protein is CASSYKGERTYGYTF. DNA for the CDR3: TGTGCCAGCAGTTACAAGGGAGAACGGACCTATGGCTACACCTTC.

CDR3 region: CASSLGRINQPQHF. CDR3 nucleotide sequence: TGTGCCAGCAGCTTAGGACGGATAAACCAGCCCCAGCATTTT. The V call is TRBV13, the J call TRBJ1-5; no clear D gene. V lost 0 bases and J lost 7, with 10 bases in between. Per germline, CDR1 PRHDT and CDR2 FYEKMQ (reference sequence). This CDR3 region has 14 residues. The entire variable domain, with the rest obtained from reference TRBV13 and TRBJ1-5, is as follows: AAGVIQSPRHLIKEKRETATLKCYPIPRHDTVYWYQQGPGQDPQFLISFYEKMQSDKGSIPDRFSAQQFSDYHSELNMSSLELGDSALYFCASSLGRINQPQHFGDGTRLSIL.

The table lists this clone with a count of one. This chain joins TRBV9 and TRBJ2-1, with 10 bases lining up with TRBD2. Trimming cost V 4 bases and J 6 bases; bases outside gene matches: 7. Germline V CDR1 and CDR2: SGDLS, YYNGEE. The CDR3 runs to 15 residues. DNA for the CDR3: TGTGCCAGCAGCCGCACTAGCGGGATGTCCAATGAGCAGTTCTTC. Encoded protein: CASSRTSGMSNEQFF.

CDR3 DNA: TGTGCCAGCAGCCCTGACACCGGGGAGCTGTTTTTT. Protein product: CASSPDTGELFF. The genes are TRBV7-8 and TRBJ2-2; D not certain. The CDR3 contains 12 residues. The V and J ends lost 5 bases and 3 bases respectively, with 4 bases between them. Germline V gene data show CDR1 as SGHVS and CDR2 as FQNEAQ.

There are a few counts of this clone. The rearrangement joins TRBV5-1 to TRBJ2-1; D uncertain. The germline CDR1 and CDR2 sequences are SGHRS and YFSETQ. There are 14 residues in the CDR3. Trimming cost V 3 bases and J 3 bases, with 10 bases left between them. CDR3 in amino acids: CASSSNADYNEQFF. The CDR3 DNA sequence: TGCGCCAGCAGCTCGAACGCGGACTACAATGAGCAGTTCTTC.

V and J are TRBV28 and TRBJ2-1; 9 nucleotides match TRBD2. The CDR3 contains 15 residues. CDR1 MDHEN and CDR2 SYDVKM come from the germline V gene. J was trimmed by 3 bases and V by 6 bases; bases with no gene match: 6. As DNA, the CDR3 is TGTGCCAGCAGGACCGGGACTAGCTTCTACAATGAGCAGTTCTTC. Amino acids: CASRTGTSFYNEQFF.

The CDR3 DNA reads TGTGCCAGCAGCTTGGCACAGGGGTCTCAGCCCCAGCATTTT. Its protein product is CASSLAQGSQPQHF. The chain joins TRBV7-8 to TRBJ1-5; 7 nucleotides line up with TRBD1. Germline CDR1 is SGHVS and CDR2 is FQNEAQ. The length of the CDR3 is 14 residues. The ends lost 3 bases at V and 6 bases at J; junction bases unmatched: 5. The whole variable domain, filled in from reference TRBV7-8 and TRBJ1-5, reads GAGVSQSPRYKVAKRGQDVALRCDPISGHVSLFWYQQALGQGPEFLTYFQNEAQLDKSGLPSDRFFAERPEGSVSTLKIQRTQQEDSAVYLCASSLAQGSQPQHFGDGTRLSIL.

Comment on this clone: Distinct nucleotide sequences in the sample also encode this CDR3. The CDR3 coding sequence is TGTGCCAGCAGGCTAGCGGGAGGTGGAACCGGGGAGCTGTTTTTT. Its protein is CASRLAGGGTGELFF. The J gene is TRBJ2-2, the V gene TRBV2; 11 bases agree with TRBD2. After removal of 6 bases from V and 5 bases from J, the junction contained 5 bases not matched to a gene. This CDR3 region has 15 residues. CDR1 and CDR2 from the germline V gene are SNHLY and FYNNEI.

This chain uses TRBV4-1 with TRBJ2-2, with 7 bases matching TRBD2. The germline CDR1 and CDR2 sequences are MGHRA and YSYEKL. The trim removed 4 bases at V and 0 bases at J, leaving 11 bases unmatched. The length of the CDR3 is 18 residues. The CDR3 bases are TGCGCCAGCAGCCGGCTCATGTCCGGGGGGTCGAACACCGGGGAGCTGTTTTTT. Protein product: CASSRLMSGGSNTGELFF.

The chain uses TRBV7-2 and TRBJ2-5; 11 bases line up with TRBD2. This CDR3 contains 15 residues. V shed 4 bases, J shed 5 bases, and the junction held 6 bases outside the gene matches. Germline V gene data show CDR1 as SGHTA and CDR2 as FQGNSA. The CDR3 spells CASSWDSGRGETQYF. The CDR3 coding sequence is TGTGCCAGCAGCTGGGATAGCGGGAGGGGGGAGACCCAGTACTTC.

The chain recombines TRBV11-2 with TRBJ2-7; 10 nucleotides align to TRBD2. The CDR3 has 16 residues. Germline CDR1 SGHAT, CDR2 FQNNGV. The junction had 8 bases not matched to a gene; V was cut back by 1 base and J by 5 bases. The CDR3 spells CASSLVASGSINEQYF. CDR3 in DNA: TGTGCCAGCAGCTTAGTCGCTAGCGGGAGTATAAACGAGCAGTACTTC.

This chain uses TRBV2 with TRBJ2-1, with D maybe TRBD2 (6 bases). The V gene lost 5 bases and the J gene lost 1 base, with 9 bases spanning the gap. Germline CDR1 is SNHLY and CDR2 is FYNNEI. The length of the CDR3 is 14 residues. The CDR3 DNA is TGTGCCAGCAGTAGACTAGTTTCCTACAATGAGCAGTTCTTC. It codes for CASSRLVSYNEQFF.

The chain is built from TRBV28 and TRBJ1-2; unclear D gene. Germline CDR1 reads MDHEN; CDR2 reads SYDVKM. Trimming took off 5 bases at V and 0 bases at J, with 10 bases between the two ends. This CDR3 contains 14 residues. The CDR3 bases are TGTGCCAGCAGTCCCGGAGTGGCTAACTATGGCTACACCTTC. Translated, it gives CASSPGVANYGYTF.